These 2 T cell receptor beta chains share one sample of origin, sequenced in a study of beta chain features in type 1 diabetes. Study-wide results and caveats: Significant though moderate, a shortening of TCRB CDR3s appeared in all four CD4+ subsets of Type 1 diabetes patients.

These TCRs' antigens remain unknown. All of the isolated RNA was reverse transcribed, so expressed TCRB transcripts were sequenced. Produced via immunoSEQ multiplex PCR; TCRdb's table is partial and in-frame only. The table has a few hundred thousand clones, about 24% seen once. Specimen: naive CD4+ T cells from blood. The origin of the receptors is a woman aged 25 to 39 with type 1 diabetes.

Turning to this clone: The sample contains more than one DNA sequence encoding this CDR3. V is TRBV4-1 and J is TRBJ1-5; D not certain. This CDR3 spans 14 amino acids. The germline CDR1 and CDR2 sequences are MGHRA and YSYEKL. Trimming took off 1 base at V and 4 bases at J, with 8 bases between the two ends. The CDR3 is CASSQVYRNQPQHF. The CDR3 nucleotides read TGCGCCAGCAGCCAAGTTTACCGGAATCAGCCCCAGCATTTT.

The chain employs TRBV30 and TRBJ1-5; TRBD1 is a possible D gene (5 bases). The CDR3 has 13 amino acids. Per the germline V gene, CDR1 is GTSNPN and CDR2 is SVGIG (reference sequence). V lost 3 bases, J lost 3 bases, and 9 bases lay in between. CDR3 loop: CAWSDRFNQPQHF. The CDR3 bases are TGTGCCTGGAGCGACAGATTCAATCAGCCCCAGCATTTT.